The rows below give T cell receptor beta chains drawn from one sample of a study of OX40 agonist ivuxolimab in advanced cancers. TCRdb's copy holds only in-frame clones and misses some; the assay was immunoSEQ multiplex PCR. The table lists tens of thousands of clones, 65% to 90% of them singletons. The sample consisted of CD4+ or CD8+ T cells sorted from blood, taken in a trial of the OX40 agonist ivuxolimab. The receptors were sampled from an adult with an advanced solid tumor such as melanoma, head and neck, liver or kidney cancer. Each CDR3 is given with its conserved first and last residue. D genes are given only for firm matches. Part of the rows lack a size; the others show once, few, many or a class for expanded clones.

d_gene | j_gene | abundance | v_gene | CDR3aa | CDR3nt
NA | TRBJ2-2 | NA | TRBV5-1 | CASSLDYFNTGELFF | TGCGCCAGCAGCTTGGACTACTTTAACACCGGGGAGCTGTTTTTT
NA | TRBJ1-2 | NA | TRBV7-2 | CASSLPGIATYGYTF | TGTGCCAGCAGCCTACCGGGGATCGCAACCTATGGCTACACCTTC
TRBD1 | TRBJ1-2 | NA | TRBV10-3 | CAISVRGTGAYGYTF | TGTGCCATCAGTGTCAGAGGGACAGGGGCCTATGGCTACACCTTC
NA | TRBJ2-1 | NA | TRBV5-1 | CASSAGALNNEQFF | TGCGCCAGCAGCGCGGGGGCCCTAAACAATGAGCAGTTCTTC
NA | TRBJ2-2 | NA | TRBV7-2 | CASSLGPGTPNTGELFF | TGTGCCAGCAGCTTAGGGCCCGGGACACCGAACACCGGGGAGCTGTTTTTT
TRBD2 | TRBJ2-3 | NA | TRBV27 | CASSPGTSGSLGNTQYF | TGTGCCAGCAGTCCCGGGACTAGCGGGTCCCTGGGGAATACGCAGTATTTT
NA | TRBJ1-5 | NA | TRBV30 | CAWSSSSGVGNQPQHF | TGTGCCTGGAGCTCATCTAGCGGGGTAGGGAATCAGCCCCAGCATTTT
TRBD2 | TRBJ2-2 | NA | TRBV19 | CASSRGSGGRANTGELFF | TGTGCCAGTAGTAGAGGTAGCGGGGGGAGAGCGAACACCGGGGAGCTGTTTTTT
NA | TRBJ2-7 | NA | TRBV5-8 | CASSYSSGSFYEQYF | TGTGCCAGCAGCTATTCTTCCGGGAGTTTCTACGAGCAGTACTTC
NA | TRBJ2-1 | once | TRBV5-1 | CASTRPGEHEQFF | TGCGCCAGCACTCGCCCCGGGGAACATGAGCAGTTCTTC
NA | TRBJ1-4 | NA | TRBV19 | CASSIALRGSSGEKLFF | TGTGCCAGTAGTATAGCCCTGCGTGGTAGCAGCGGGGAAAAACTGTTTTTT
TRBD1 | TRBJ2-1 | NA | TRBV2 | CASRTGVASYNEQFF | TGTGCCAGCAGGACAGGGGTCGCCTCCTACAATGAGCAGTTCTTC
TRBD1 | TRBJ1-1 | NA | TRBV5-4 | CASSLEGAAHWRNTEAFF | TGTGCCAGCAGCCTGGAGGGGGCAGCCCATTGGAGGAACACTGAAGCTTTCTTT
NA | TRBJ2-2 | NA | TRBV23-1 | CASPLTGELFF | TGCGCCAGCCCCCTTACGGGGGAGCTGTTTTTT
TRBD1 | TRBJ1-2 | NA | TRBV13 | CASSLGGQGDYGYTF | TGTGCCAGCAGCTTAGGGGGACAGGGCGACTATGGCTACACCTTC
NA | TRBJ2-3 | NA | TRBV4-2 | CASSQEYPGSQYF | TGTGCCAGCAGCCAAGAGTACCCAGGTTCGCAGTATTTT
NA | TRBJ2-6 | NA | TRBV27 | CASSLGTSRIGANVLTF | TGTGCCAGCAGTTTGGGGACCAGCAGGATCGGGGCCAACGTCCTGACTTTC
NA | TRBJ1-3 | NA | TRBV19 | CASSTVPRYSGNTIYF | TGTGCCAGTAGTACCGTTCCGCGCTACTCTGGAAACACCATATATTTT
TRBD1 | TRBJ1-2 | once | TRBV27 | CASFFRDRDYGYTF | TGTGCCAGCTTCTTCCGGGACAGGGACTATGGCTACACCTTC
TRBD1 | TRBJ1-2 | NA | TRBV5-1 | CASSDQGANYGYTF | TGCGCCAGCAGCGATCAGGGGGCGAACTATGGCTACACCTTC
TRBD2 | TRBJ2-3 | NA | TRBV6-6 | CAATLTSRSTDTQYF | TGTGCCGCCACTCTGACTAGCAGAAGCACAGATACGCAGTATTTT
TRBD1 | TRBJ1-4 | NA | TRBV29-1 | CSVIGQGAREKLFF | TGCAGCGTCATCGGACAGGGGGCGAGGGAAAAACTGTTTTTT
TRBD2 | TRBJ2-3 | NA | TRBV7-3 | CASSLTSGGLGGSDTQYF | TGTGCCAGCAGCTTAACCAGTGGAGGACTAGGAGGTTCAGATACGCAGTATTTT
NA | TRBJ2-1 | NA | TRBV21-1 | CASSKAGAVSEQFF | TGTGCCAGCAGCAAAGCGGGAGCGGTCTCTGAGCAGTTCTTC
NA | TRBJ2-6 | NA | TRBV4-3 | CASSRTNSGANVLTF | TGCGCCAGCAGCCGGACCAACTCTGGGGCCAACGTCCTGACTTTC
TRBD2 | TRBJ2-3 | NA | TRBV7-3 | CASSAGLAGHTQYF | TGTGCCAGCAGCGCCGGACTAGCGGGCCATACGCAGTATTTT
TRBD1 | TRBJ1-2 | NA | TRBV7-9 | CASSFAGQGFGGYTF | TGTGCCAGCAGCTTCGCTGGACAGGGCTTCGGTGGCTACACCTTC